This T cell receptor (beta chain) stems from a study of T cell responses to AZD1222 COVID-19 vaccine. Study overall: Pooled in the analysis were second doses at about 4 or about 12 weeks. Study conclusions and caveats: Most donors were white British, females outnumbered males, and clonal diversity was possibly underestimated. Repertoire sampling occurred only after the peak T cell response.

CDR1 is SQVTM and CDR2 is ANQGSEA in the germline V gene. The V gene lost 5 bases and the J gene lost 5 bases, with 9 bases spanning the gap. This CDR3 is built from 12 residues. On this clone: No antigen is known for it.

Measured with immunoSEQ multiplex PCR; TCRdb has only the in-frame clones, and not every one. The data contain 100,000 or so clones, less than 90% of them singletons. The source was peripheral blood, collected on day 0 of AZD1222 vaccination. The chain couples TRBV29-1 to TRBJ2-2; maybe TRBD1 (5 bases). This receptor was taken from an adult in good health. This CDR3 reads CSVRQMTGELFF. For the CDR3, the DNA is TGCAGCGTTAGACAGATGACCGGGGAGCTGTTTTTT.